Below, 29 T cell receptor beta chains from the same sample are listed, as sequenced in a study of blood T cell repertoires in COVID-19. Produced via immunoSEQ multiplex PCR; TCRdb's table is partial and in-frame only. The sample includes around 290,000 clones, more than 75% of them seen just once. What was sequenced was peripheral blood. The receptors stem from a woman between 50 and 59 years old who had recovered from COVID-19.

This chain links TRBV9 with TRBJ2-1, with 15 nucleotides matching TRBD2. Germline values: CDR1 SGDLS, CDR2 YYNGEE. V lost 4 bases, J lost 0 bases, and 8 bases stayed unmatched. This CDR3 has 19 residues. In nucleotides, the CDR3 is TGTGCCAGCAGCCCCCGGACTAGCGGGGGGGGTACCTCCTACAATGAGCAGTTCTTC. Translated, it gives CASSPRTSGGGTSYNEQFF.

The chain links TRBV27 to TRBJ1-5; no clear D. V shed 2 bases and J shed 6 bases, with 11 bases lying between them. Germline CDR1 and CDR2: MNHEY and SMNVEV (reference sequence). This CDR3 contains 14 residues. The CDR3 DNA reads TGTGCCAGCAGTTTAGCGGCGGCCGGTCAGCCCCAGCATTTT. It yields the protein CASSLAAAGQPQHF.

The chain employs TRBV5-1 and TRBJ2-7, with D possibly being TRBD2 (6 bases). Per germline, CDR1 SGHRS and CDR2 YFSETQ. CDR3 size: 14 residues. Trimming cost V 6 bases and J 6 bases, with 19 bases left between them. For the CDR3, the DNA is TGCGCCAGCAAAGTCCGGGACTCCCCGAGCGAGCAGTACTTC. Amino acids: CASKVRDSPSEQYF.

The chain carries TRBV7-2 and TRBJ1-2; the match to TRBD1 covers 8 bases. CDR3 size: 14 residues. With 4 bases clipped from V and 6 bases from J, the junction kept 7 bases outside the gene matches. CDR1 and CDR2 (germline): SGHTA, FQGNSA. CDR3 DNA: TGTGCCAGCAGCTCAACAGGGGGTTTTAATGGCTACACCTTC. Translating it yields CASSSTGGFNGYTF. Combining the CDR3 with reference TRBV7-2 and TRBJ1-2 gives the whole variable domain GAGVSQSPSNKVTEKGKDVELRCDPISGHTALYWYRQSLGQGLEFLIYFQGNSAPDKSGLPSDRFSAERTGGSVSTLTIQRTQQEDSAVYLCASSSTGGFNGYTFGSGTRLTVV.

The V gene is TRBV27, the J gene TRBJ2-3; perhaps TRBD1 as D (6 bases). Between the trimmed V and J ends, which lost 6 bases and 2 bases, there was a span of 18 bases. Germline V gene lookup returns CDR1 MNHEY and CDR2 SMNVEV (reference sequence). This CDR3 spans 16 amino acids. CDR3 sequence reads: CASSNRVLASTDTQYF. CDR3 DNA: TGTGCCAGCAGCAACAGGGTTCTCGCTTCCACAGATACGCAGTATTTT.

The V gene is TRBV4-3, the J gene TRBJ1-1; TRBD1 aligns across 11 bases. The CDR3 is 16 amino acids. CDR1 LGHNA and CDR2 YSLEER come from the germline V gene. J lost 0 bases, V lost 3 bases, and 3 bases had no gene match. The CDR3 DNA follows: TGCGCCAGCAGCCAGGGGACAGGGGGGATGAACACTGAAGCTTTCTTT. Protein sequence: CASSQGTGGMNTEAFF.

This sequence joins TRBV9 and TRBJ2-2; D gene ambiguous. This CDR3 region has 15 residues. Trimming left V 0 bases short and J 4 bases short, with 10 bases between. Germline CDR1 SGDLS, CDR2 YYNGEE. DNA of the CDR3: TGTGCCAGCAGCGTAGATGCAACATTCACCGGGGAGCTGTTTTTT. This sequence encodes CASSVDATFTGELFF.

The chain couples TRBV3-1 (or the pseudogene TRBV3-2) to TRBJ1-2; 8 nucleotides align to TRBD1. The CDR3 is 15 amino acids. V was clipped by 1 base and J by 4 bases; unmatched bases: 5. Per the germline V gene, CDR1 is LGHDT and CDR2 is YNNKEL (reference sequence). CDR3 amino acids: CASSQGAGGVYGYTF. CDR3 nucleotides: TGTGCCAGCAGCCAAGGAGCAGGGGGCGTCTATGGCTACACCTTC.

V is TRBV15 and J is TRBJ2-7; D might be TRBD1 (6 bases). The germline V gene encodes CDR1 LNHNV and CDR2 YYDKDF (reference sequence). V lost 6 bases, J lost 5 bases, and 23 bases lay in between. This CDR3 is built from 16 residues. The CDR3: CATSPRGRAGVHEQYF. CDR3 nucleotides: TGTGCCACCAGTCCCCGAGGAAGGGCAGGGGTTCACGAGCAGTACTTC.

V is TRBV24-1 and J is TRBJ2-5; D gene unclear. There are 13 residues in the CDR3. Germline assignment: CDR1 KGHDR and CDR2 SFDVKD. V was clipped by 3 bases and J by 4 bases, with 8 bases between them. For the CDR3, the DNA is TGTGCCACCAGTGATCAGTTTCGAGAGACCCAGTACTTC. Protein sequence: CATSDQFRETQYF.

The chain carries TRBV28 and TRBJ1-2; 9 bases are a match to TRBD1. After removal of 6 bases from V and 8 bases from J, the junction contained 13 bases not matched to a gene. The V gene's germline CDR1 is MDHEN and CDR2 SYDVKM. The CDR3 loop spans 15 amino acids. The CDR3 coding sequence is TGTGCCAGCAGCCCCGCGACAGGGGGGGTGAAAGGCTACACCTTC. Encoded protein: CASSPATGGVKGYTF.

CDR3 loop: CATSDPGTGYGYTF. DNA of the CDR3: TGTGCCACCAGTGACCCCGGGACAGGCTATGGCTACACCTTC. This chain uses TRBV24-1 with TRBJ1-2, with TRBD1 matching over 8 bases. Germline CDR1 KGHDR, CDR2 SFDVKD. The ends lost 4 bases at V and 4 bases at J; junction bases unmatched: 4. The CDR3 contains 14 residues.

The chain employs TRBV7-3 and TRBJ2-2; maybe TRBD2 (6 bases). CDR3 size: 15 residues. Trimming shortened V by 3 bases and J by 4 bases, and 12 bases separated the two germline ends. The germline V gene has CDR1 SGHTA and CDR2 FQGTGA. CDR3 sequence: CASSFSGSGTGELFF. The CDR3 nucleotides are TGTGCCAGCAGCTTTTCCGGGAGCGGCACCGGGGAGCTGTTTTTT.

The J gene is TRBJ1-2, the V gene TRBV11-2; perhaps TRBD1 as D (6 bases). CDR1 and CDR2 (germline): SGHAT, FQNNGV. V was shortened by 1 base and J by 4 bases, with 10 bases between the two germline ends. CDR3 length: 14 amino acids. The CDR3 sequence: CASSLVAGAYGYTF. DNA of the CDR3: TGTGCCAGCAGCTTAGTTGCAGGGGCCTATGGCTACACCTTC. Looking up the rest from reference TRBV11-2 and TRBJ1-2 gives the full variable domain: EAGVAQSPRYKIIEKRQSVAFWCNPISGHATLYWYQQILGQGPKLLIQFQNNGVVDDSQLPKDRFSAERLKGVDSTLKIQPAKLEDSAVYLCASSLVAGAYGYTFGSGTRLTVV.

The chain links TRBV7-2 to TRBJ2-3, with D uncertain. Germline V gene data show CDR1 as SGHTA and CDR2 as FQGNSA. The length of the CDR3 is 10 residues. The V end was cut by 8 bases, the J end by 6 bases, with 6 bases between. In nucleotides, the CDR3 is TGTGCCAGCGAGCTCGATACGCAGTATTTT. Protein product: CASELDTQYF.

V gene TRBV5-6 combines with J gene TRBJ2-7; TRBD2 agrees at 9 bases. The CDR3 has 17 amino acids. Germline CDR1 reads SGHDT; CDR2 reads YYEEEE. The junction had 15 bases not matched to a gene; V was cut back by 3 bases and J by 5 bases. The CDR3 reads CASSSGWGTSFPHEQYF. CDR3 in DNA: TGTGCCAGCAGCTCGGGGTGGGGGACTAGCTTCCCCCACGAGCAGTACTTC.

The gene calls are TRBV28 and TRBJ1-2; 10 positions agree with TRBD1. Germline CDR1 and CDR2: MDHEN and SYDVKM. This CDR3 comprises 18 residues. V gave up 4 bases and J gave up 1 base; unmatched junction bases: 12. CDR3 amino acids: CASSSPSGQGQFNYGYTF. The CDR3 bases are TGTGCCAGCAGTTCCCCGTCGGGACAGGGGCAATTTAACTATGGCTACACCTTC.

The chain recombines TRBV29-1 with TRBJ1-4; TRBD1 matches at 7 bases. The CDR3 extends over 12 amino acids. V shed 7 bases, J shed 5 bases, and the junction held 4 bases outside the gene matches. From germline, CDR1 is SQVTM and CDR2 ANQGSEA. The CDR3 bases are TGCAGCGGAAGGGACAGCAATGAAAAACTGTTTTTT. Translated: CSGRDSNEKLFF.

In its sample, this clone was seen once. The chain is built from TRBV7-9 and TRBJ2-3, with D uncertain. The V end lost 3 bases, the J end lost 0 bases, and 7 bases lay between the germline ends. Germline loops: CDR1 SEHNR, CDR2 FQNEAQ (reference sequence). The CDR3 loop spans 14 amino acids. CDR3 sequence: CASSFSSSTDTQYF. In nucleotides, the CDR3 is TGTGCCAGCAGCTTTTCTTCGAGCACAGATACGCAGTATTTT.

V usage is TRBV6-5 and J usage is TRBJ1-1, with unresolved D. The CDR3 consists of 13 residues. V lost 0 bases, J lost 4 bases, and 6 bases lay in between. Germline lookup yields CDR1 MNHEY and CDR2 SVGAGI. In DNA form, the CDR3 reads TGTGCCAGCAGTTACTCCCGTAGCACTGAAGCTTTCTTT. Its translation: CASSYSRSTEAFF.

The chain links TRBV9 to TRBJ1-2, with TRBD1 matching over 10 bases. V lost 4 bases, J lost 6 bases, and 6 bases stayed unmatched. Germline CDR1 reads SGDLS; CDR2 reads YYNGEE. The CDR3 extends over 14 amino acids. CDR3 nucleotides: TGTGCCAGCAGCCCGGGACAGGGGATACATGGCTACACCTTC. It yields the protein CASSPGQGIHGYTF.

The rearrangement joins TRBV30 to TRBJ2-7; D unresolved. V was shortened by 2 bases and J by 3 bases, with 5 bases between the two germline ends. Per the germline V gene, CDR1 is GTSNPN and CDR2 is SVGIG (reference sequence). This CDR3 contains 11 residues. CDR3 sequence: CAWSPSYEQYF. In DNA form, the CDR3 reads TGTGCCTGGAGTCCCAGCTACGAGCAGTACTTC.

This clone was seen once. This chain connects TRBV4-3 to TRBJ2-1; D is uncertain. The CDR3 totals 14 residues. The V gene lost 0 bases and the J gene lost 9 bases, with 12 bases spanning the gap. The germline V gene encodes CDR1 LGHNA and CDR2 YSLEER. CDR3 region: CASSQDRGFGEQFF. The CDR3 coding sequence is TGCGCCAGCAGCCAAGATCGCGGCTTCGGTGAGCAGTTCTTC.

The V and J genes are TRBV20-1 and TRBJ1-4; no clear D. The CDR3 loop spans 13 amino acids. The germline V and J ends were trimmed by 3 bases and 8 bases, with 13 bases remaining between them. Germline V gene sequence: CDR1 DFQATT, CDR2 SNEGSKA (reference sequence). This chain's CDR3 is CSASVGGAEKLFF. The CDR3 DNA reads as TGCAGTGCTAGTGTAGGAGGTGCGGAAAAACTGTTTTTT.

The chain combines TRBV3-1 (or the pseudogene TRBV3-2) with TRBJ2-3, with 8 bases fitting TRBD2. J gave up 10 bases and V 4 bases, and 10 bases lay outside the gene matches. The CDR3 covers 14 residues. Germline CDR1 and CDR2: LGHDT and YNNKEL (reference sequence). CDR3 sequence: CASSPAGGLTPQYF. In DNA, the CDR3 is TGTGCCAGCAGCCCCGCGGGAGGCCTTACACCGCAGTATTTT.

The J gene is TRBJ2-7, the V gene TRBV5-3, with 7 bases matching TRBD2. TRBV5-3 belongs to the ORF category, with a function that is uncertain. The CDR3 consists of 13 residues. The ends lost 7 bases at V and 6 bases at J; junction bases unmatched: 10. The CDR3 region has the DNA TGTGCCAGAGGCCGGGGAGGGATGGGCGAGCAGTACTTC. Translation: CARGRGGMGEQYF.

This chain uses TRBV7-9 with TRBJ1-2; 9 bases are shared with TRBD1. The CDR3 totals 17 residues. Germline assignment: CDR1 SEHNR and CDR2 FQNEAQ (reference sequence). Losses at the gene ends were 5 bases for V and 6 bases for J; bases not matched to a gene: 16. The CDR3: CASSPSWPGQGKDGYTF. As DNA, the CDR3 is TGTGCCAGCAGCCCAAGCTGGCCCGGACAGGGGAAAGATGGCTACACCTTC.

This clone was detected only once. The rearrangement links TRBV7-2 to TRBJ2-2, with D possibly being TRBD2 (7 bases). This CDR3 has 15 amino acids. Trimming removed 0 bases from V and 6 bases from J, with 11 bases in between. Per the germline V gene, CDR1 is SGHTA and CDR2 is FQGNSA. The CDR3 nucleotides read TGTGCCAGCAGCTTAGCGGGGGGGCTCGCCGGGGAGCTGTTTTTT. Protein: CASSLAGGLAGELFF.

The genes are TRBV7-9 and TRBJ2-3; 7 bases agree with TRBD2. The V gene's germline CDR1 is SEHNR and CDR2 FQNEAQ (reference sequence). CDR3 length: 16 amino acids. J lost 2 bases, V lost 2 bases, and 7 bases had no gene match. The CDR3, as DNA: TGTGCCAGCAGCTTATTCTCAGCGGGACTCACAGATACGCAGTATTTT. This encodes CASSLFSAGLTDTQYF.